The 17 T cell receptor beta chains in this list originate from one sample, sequenced in a study of OX40 agonist ivuxolimab in advanced cancers. The repertoire was sequenced with immunoSEQ multiplex PCR; TCRdb's copy has only in-frame clones and lacks some. Seen here are approximately 58,000 clones, about 91% observed once, and the top ten hold roughly 13%. The source was CD4+ or CD8+ T cells sorted from blood, collected in a trial of the OX40 agonist ivuxolimab. The receptor set was obtained from an adult with an advanced solid tumor such as melanoma, head and neck, liver or kidney cancer.

This chain uses TRBV9 with TRBJ2-1; 8 bases agree with TRBD2. Per the germline V gene, CDR1 is SGDLS and CDR2 is YYNGEE. The V and J ends lost 0 bases and 0 bases, in that order; junction bases with no gene match: 5. The CDR3 totals 17 residues. The CDR3 protein is CASSVVQSGSSYNEQFF. In DNA, the CDR3 is TGTGCCAGCAGCGTAGTCCAGAGCGGGAGCTCCTACAATGAGCAGTTCTTC. The variable domain in full, with the rest retrieved from reference TRBV9 and TRBJ2-1, is DSGVTQTPKHLITATGQRVTLRCSPRSGDLSVYWYQQSLDQGLQFLIQYYNGEERAKGNILERFSAQQFPDLHSELNLSSLELGDSALYFCASSVVQSGSSYNEQFFGPGTRLTVL.

The chain's CDR3 is CASRLAGVLNEQFF. CDR3 nucleotide sequence: TGCGCCAGCAGACTAGCGGGAGTTTTAAATGAGCAGTTCTTC. The chain has TRBV10-2 and TRBJ2-1; 11 bases fit TRBD2. The CDR3 is 14 amino acids. The V and J ends lost 6 bases and 7 bases, in that order; junction bases with no gene match: 5. Germline values: CDR1 WSHSY, CDR2 SAAADI.

The chain links TRBV28 to TRBJ1-4; no firm D call. With 3 bases removed from V and 8 bases from J, the gap between germline ends came to 19 bases. The CDR3 is 16 amino acids. Germline V gene data show CDR1 as MDHEN and CDR2 as SYDVKM. DNA of the CDR3: TGTGCCAGCAGTTTCGCTCTTCCCGAAGGAGGGGAAAAACTGTTTTTT. Its protein is CASSFALPEGGEKLFF. Filled out from reference TRBV28 and TRBJ1-4, the complete variable domain reads DVKVTQSSRYLVKRTGEKVFLECVQDMDHENMFWYRQDPGLGLRLIYFSYDVKMKEKGDIPEGYSVSREKKERFSLILESASTNQTSMYLCASSFALPEGGEKLFFGSGTQLSVL.

V gene TRBV7-6 combines with J gene TRBJ2-7; D ambiguous. The CDR3 runs to 11 residues. CDR1 SGHVS and CDR2 FNYEAQ come from the germline V gene. Trimming stripped 3 bases from V and 12 bases from J, with 12 bases between. This CDR3 reads CASSLGLTLYF. The CDR3 coding sequence is TGTGCCAGCAGCTTGGGATTAACACTGTACTTC.

This chain links TRBV5-6 with TRBJ1-1, with D possibly being TRBD1 (5 bases). The CDR3 is 15 residues long. Trimming pared 5 bases from V and 1 base from J, leaving 15 bases between. The V gene's germline CDR1 is SGHDT and CDR2 YYEEEE. This CDR3 is CASSAVTEGNTEAFF. The CDR3 bases are TGTGCCAGCAGTGCTGTGACAGAAGGGAACACTGAAGCTTTCTTT.

This clone is a singleton in its sample. The chain has TRBV27 and TRBJ2-7, with D unresolved. Germline CDR1 and CDR2: MNHEY and SMNVEV (reference sequence). The CDR3 spans 15 residues. Trimming left V 3 bases short and J 3 bases short, with 15 bases between. Here the CDR3 DNA reads TGTGCCAGCAGTTTTAGTGGGAACCCTGACTACGAGCAGTACTTC. It codes for CASSFSGNPDYEQYF.

The J gene is TRBJ2-3, the V gene TRBV7-5. TRBV7-5 is given as a pseudogene. The CDR3 totals 15 residues. CDR3 protein: CVRSFLWGGTDTQYF. The CDR3 nucleotides read TGTGTCAGAAGCTTTTTATGGGGTGGCACAGATACGCAGTATTTT.

This chain links TRBV9 with TRBJ1-5; the D gene is possibly TRBD1 (6 bases). Deletions cut 1 base from V and 9 bases from J, with 14 bases between. Germline assignment: CDR1 SGDLS and CDR2 YYNGEE. The CDR3 consists of 14 residues. The DNA for the CDR3 is TGTGCCAGCAGCGTATCGGGGGCCCCAGGGCCCCAGCATTTT. It yields the protein CASSVSGAPGPQHF.

The chain uses TRBV5-6 and TRBJ1-1; D gene uncertain. The CDR3 has 14 amino acids. Germline CDR1 is SGHDT and CDR2 is YYEEEE. V dropped 1 base and J dropped 7 bases, with 14 bases sitting between them. CDR3 amino acids: CASSLFRGGGEAFF. CDR3 sequence (DNA): TGTGCCAGCAGCTTGTTCCGCGGCGGAGGTGAAGCTTTCTTT.

In its sample, this clone was seen once. The rearrangement joins TRBV28 to TRBJ1-2; TRBD1 aligns across 9 bases. V shed 2 bases, J shed 2 bases, and the junction held 9 bases outside the gene matches. Germline CDR1 is MDHEN and CDR2 is SYDVKM. This CDR3 comprises 17 residues. This CDR3 is CASSLRGPGTGNYGYTF. In DNA form, the CDR3 reads TGTGCCAGCAGTTTACGGGGTCCCGGGACAGGGAACTATGGCTACACCTTC.

The chain uses TRBV29-1 and TRBJ2-1; 10 positions agree with TRBD2. Losses at the gene ends were 4 bases for V and 4 bases for J; bases not matched to a gene: 4. Germline V gene data show CDR1 as SQVTM and CDR2 as ANQGSEA. The CDR3 spans 14 residues. The CDR3 region has the DNA TGCAGCGTTGTCCCTAGCGGGAGTTACAATGAGCAGTTCTTC. It is translated as CSVVPSGSYNEQFF.

In its sample, this clone was seen once. This chain joins TRBV7-9 and TRBJ2-7; tentatively, D is TRBD1 or TRBD2 (5 bases each). The germline V gene encodes CDR1 SEHNR and CDR2 FQNEAQ (reference sequence). The germline V and J ends were trimmed by 5 bases and 6 bases, with 14 bases remaining between them. CDR3 length: 13 amino acids. The CDR3 nucleotides read TGTGCCAGCAGCGTGGGACCGACTTTCGAGCAGTACTTC. It is translated as CASSVGPTFEQYF. The full variable domain, with the rest looked up from reference TRBV7-9 and TRBJ2-7, is DTGVSQNPRHKITKRGQNVTFRCDPISEHNRLYWYRQTLGQGPEFLTYFQNEAQLEKSRLLSDRFSAERPKGSFSTLEIQRTEQGDSAMYLCASSVGPTFEQYFGPGTRLTVT.

The chain has TRBV27 and TRBJ2-1; possibly TRBD2 for D (5 bases). Germline loops: CDR1 MNHEY, CDR2 SMNVEV (reference sequence). Deletions cut 4 bases from V and 7 bases from J, with 17 bases between. The CDR3 runs to 15 residues. In DNA, the CDR3 is TGTGCCAGCAGTTCCCGGGCTAGCCTCCCAAATGAGCAGTTCTTC. Its translation is CASSSRASLPNEQFF.

The chain is built from TRBV7-2 and TRBJ2-5, with 11 nucleotides matching TRBD2. The V gene's germline CDR1 is SGHTA and CDR2 FQGNSA. The CDR3 runs 15 residues. Trimming cost V 6 bases and J 5 bases; bases outside gene matches: 8. The CDR3 nucleotides read TGTGCCAGCAGTTCTCTAGCGGGAGGTTACGAGACCCAGTACTTC. Translated: CASSSLAGGYETQYF.

V usage is TRBV14 and J usage is TRBJ1-3; 7 bases match TRBD1. Germline loops: CDR1 SGHDN, CDR2 FVKESK. Unmatched junction bases numbered 4, after V lost 2 bases and J lost 0 bases. This CDR3 spans 16 amino acids. The CDR3 DNA sequence: TGTGCCAGCAGCCAACCGGGACAGTTCTCTGGAAACACCATATATTTT. Translating gives CASSQPGQFSGNTIYF.

This chain links TRBV2 with TRBJ2-1; 8 bases fit TRBD2. Per germline, CDR1 SNHLY and CDR2 FYNNEI. Losses at the gene ends were 7 bases for V and 5 bases for J; bases not matched to a gene: 4. This CDR3 has 13 residues. The CDR3 loop is CASTGREDNEQFF. CDR3 nucleotide sequence: TGTGCCAGCACTGGGCGGGAGGACAATGAGCAGTTCTTC.

The chain links TRBV4-2 to TRBJ1-3, with D unresolved. There are 19 residues in the CDR3. The V gene's germline CDR1 is LGHNA and CDR2 YNFKEQ. The V and J ends lost 0 bases and 5 bases respectively, with 23 bases between them. CDR3 nucleotides: TGTGCCAGCAGCCAAGAGGAGATGTGGTTAGGGCTGTTTAGAAACACCATATATTTT. Its translation is CASSQEEMWLGLFRNTIYF.